These T cell receptor beta chains were read from a single sample in a study of Ad26.COV2.S vaccination and SARS-CoV-2 variants. The assay was immunoSEQ multiplex PCR, and TCRdb's table has in-frame clones only and misses some. The sample records 450,000 to 550,000 clones, 85% to 90% being singletons. The specimen comprised peripheral blood, sampled in a trial of Ad26.COV2.S vaccine versus placebo. Source of these receptors: a person between 18 and 60 years old who received the Ad26.COV2.S COVID-19 vaccine or a placebo. The CDR3 runs from the conserved cysteine through the conserved F or W. The D gene is left open where the match is weak. Expanded clones get a size class; other rows say once, few or many, or leave the size out.

TRBJ1-5 few 14 TRBV18 - TGTGCCAGCTCGCTTCTCCACAGTGATCAGCCCCAGCATTTT CASSLLHSDQPQHF
TRBJ2-3 once 15 TRBV28 - TGTGCCAGCGATACCGGGACAATAAGCACAGATACGCAGTATTTT CASDTGTISTDTQYF
TRBJ1-1 - 13 TRBV18 - TGTGCCAGCTCACGGGAGAGGGGGATTGAAGCTTTCTTT CASSRERGIEAFF
TRBJ1-6 - 12 TRBV5-1 - TGCGCCTCCGGGGAGCCAAATTCACCCCTCCACTTT CASGEPNSPLHF
TRBJ1-2 - 14 TRBV6-5 - TGTGCCAGCAGACCCAGGGCCCTTGCCTATGGCTACACCTTC CASRPRALAYGYTF
TRBJ2-3 - 14 TRBV24-1 - TGTGCCACCAGTGACCTATTTACGGGGAATACGCAGTATTTT CATSDLFTGNTQYF
TRBJ1-1 - 16 TRBV2 - TGTGCCAGCAGGAGGGACGGGAGCACCGGGGACACTGAAGCTTTCTTT CASRRDGSTGDTEAFF
TRBJ2-2 - 16 TRBV9 - TGTGCCAGCAGCCTCGGGGTAGCGGAGTACACCGGGGAGCTGTTTTTT CASSLGVAEYTGELFF
TRBJ2-7 - 19 TRBV18 TRBD2 TGTGCCAGCTCACCGTCTAGACCTCCTCCGGGACTACGAATCGACGAGCAGTACTTC CASSPSRPPPGLRIDEQYF
TRBJ2-5 - 15 TRBV5-1 TRBD1 TGCGCCAGCAGCTTGCCTTTGGACAGGGTTGGGACCCAGTACTTC CASSLPLDRVGTQYF
TRBJ1-1 - 14 TRBV5-4 - TGTGCCAGCAGCTTGGACAACATGAACACTGAAGCTTTCTTT CASSLDNMNTEAFF
TRBJ2-1 - 17 TRBV27 - TGTGCCAGCAGTTTATATGGAAGGGGGGCAGGGCCTCATGAGCAGTTCTTC CASSLYGRGAGPHEQFF
TRBJ1-5 - 14 TRBV11-3 - TGTGCCAGCAGCGCTGGAGGTGTCAATCAGCCCCAGCATTTT CASSAGGVNQPQHF
TRBJ2-1 - 16 TRBV3-1/TRBV3-2 - TGTGCCAGCAGGTCTTCACAGGGACCGAATCGCAATGAGCAGTTCTTC CASRSSQGPNRNEQFF
TRBJ1-1 - 14 TRBV6-5 - TGTGCCAGCAGTTACGTCGAGGGTGTGACTGAAGCTTTCTTT CASSYVEGVTEAFF
TRBJ2-5 - 16 TRBV5-4 TRBD1 TGTGCCAGCAGCCAAGGTGGACAGGGGCGGGCAGAGACCCAGTACTTC CASSQGGQGRAETQYF
TRBJ2-3 once 11 TRBV6-5 - TGTGCCAGCAGGAGAGGGGATACGCAGTATTTT CASRRGDTQYF
TRBJ1-2 - 16 TRBV15 TRBD1 TGTGCCACCAGCAGAGAGGGCATCCGGACAGGGGAAGGCTACACCTTC CATSREGIRTGEGYTF
TRBJ1-1 - 12 TRBV6-2/TRBV6-3 - TGTGCCAGCAGTTATCGGCGCAATGAAGCTTTCTTT CASSYRRNEAFF
TRBJ2-1 once 15 TRBV9 - TGTGCCAGCAGCCCACGACTAGGGGGCTACAATGAGCAGTTCTTC CASSPRLGGYNEQFF
TRBJ1-4 - 16 TRBV18 - TGTGCCAGCTCACCACCGGGCAGTGCAACTAATGAAAAACTGTTTTTT CASSPPGSATNEKLFF
TRBJ1-4 - 16 TRBV5-6 - TGTGCCAGCAGCTTGGGGCCTTCGGGGGCTAATGAAAAACTGTTTTTT CASSLGPSGANEKLFF
TRBJ2-6 once 14 TRBV27 - TGTGCCAGTGGTTCCTACTCTGGGGCCAACGTCCTGACTTTC CASGSYSGANVLTF
TRBJ2-2 - 15 TRBV3-1/TRBV3-2 - TGTGCCAGCAGCCCGCTAGGGACTTATAACGGGGAGCTGTTTTTT CASSPLGTYNGELFF
TRBJ2-1 - 14 TRBV9 TRBD2 TGTGCCAGCAGCCTAGCGGGGGACTACAATGAGCAGTTCTTC CASSLAGDYNEQFF
TRBJ2-2 - 15 TRBV4-2 TRBD1 TGTGCCAGCAGCCGGGGACAGGCTAACACCGGGGAGCTGTTTTTT CASSRGQANTGELFF
TRBJ1-1 - 14 TRBV29-1 - TGCAGCGTTGAAGGACAGCTCATGAACACTGAAGCTTTCTTT CSVEGQLMNTEAFF